The 16 T cell receptor beta chains listed next were all sequenced from one sample in a study of T-cell memory formation after mild COVID-19. Via MiXCR, TCRdb re-called the 5' RACE reads, giving one row per CDR3 protein. The sample lists around 450,000 distinct CDR3 sequences, about 19% occurring once. Sample: PBMCs or a T cell subset sorted from them (not recorded which). These receptors were obtained from an adult woman who had mild COVID-19 (a few samples of this study predate the infection). Cell type and time point are not known.

This clonotype was detected only a few times. The V and J genes are TRBV12-5 and TRBJ1-1, with D uncertain. This CDR3 has 15 amino acids. From germline, CDR1 is LGHNT and CDR2 FRNRAP. The V end lost 3 bases, the J end lost 1 base, and 12 bases lay between the germline ends. The CDR3 DNA sequence: TGTGCTAGTGGTTTCTCCAGCTCTGGGAACACTGAAGCTTTCTTT. Amino acids: CASGFSSSGNTEAFF. The variable domain in full, completed from reference TRBV12-5 and TRBJ1-1, reads DARVTQTPRHKVTEMGQEVTMRCQPILGHNTVFWYRQTMMQGLELLAYFRNRAPLDDSGMPKDRFSAEMPDATLATLKIQPSEPRDSAVYFCASGFSSSGNTEAFFGQGTRLTVV.

This clonotype was detected only a few times. The rearrangement links TRBV6-5 to TRBJ2-3; 13 bases are a match to TRBD2. V lost 6 bases to trimming and J lost 7 bases; unmatched junction nucleotides: 10. There are 16 residues in the CDR3. From germline, CDR1 is MNHEY and CDR2 SVGAGI. The CDR3 here is CASRPPGLAGRNTQYF. Written as DNA, the CDR3 is TGTGCCAGCAGGCCCCCGGGACTAGCGGGAAGAAATACGCAGTATTTT.

This clonotype was observed a few times. This chain uses TRBV20-1 with TRBJ2-7; TRBD2 aligns across 9 bases. CDR1 and CDR2 from the germline V gene are DFQATT and SNEGSKA (reference sequence). V lost 6 bases to trimming and J lost 3 bases; unmatched junction nucleotides: 6. The CDR3 is made up of 13 amino acids. In nucleotides, the CDR3 is TGCAGTGCCCCCGCAGCGGGAGGCTACGAGCAGTACTTC. It codes for CSAPAAGGYEQYF.

The V and J genes are TRBV28 and TRBJ2-1; 8 bases fit TRBD2. Germline V lookup: CDR1 MDHEN, CDR2 SYDVKM. The CDR3 extends over 13 amino acids. Trimming cost V 10 bases and J 6 bases; bases outside gene matches: 8. CDR3 nucleotides: TGTGCCACTTTAGCGGGAATTATCAATGAGCAGTTCTTC. Residues: CATLAGIINEQFF.

The chain has TRBV7-6 and TRBJ2-1; maybe TRBD2 (6 bases). The DNA end favors TRBJ2-7, so the J call may be wrong. CDR3 length: 14 amino acids. Germline lookup yields CDR1 SGHVS and CDR2 FNYEAQ. The DNA for the CDR3 is TGTGCCAGCAGCTTAGACGGGGGAAGGTCCGAGCAGTACTTC. Protein: CASSLDGGRSEQYF.

This chain uses TRBV6-1 with TRBJ2-7; D is possibly TRBD1 (6 bases). This CDR3 comprises 13 residues. Germline V CDR1 and CDR2: MNHNS, SASEGT. With 4 bases removed from V and 2 bases from J, the gap between germline ends came to 9 bases. CDR3 in DNA: TGTGCCAGCAGTGCCAGGACAGCCTACGAGCAGTACTTC. Its protein product is CASSARTAYEQYF.

J is TRBJ2-6 and V is TRBV7-2; the D is unclear. The germline V gene has CDR1 SGHTA and CDR2 FQGNSA. V lost 1 base, J lost 1 base, and 8 bases lay in between. There are 16 residues in the CDR3. The DNA of the CDR3 is TGTGCCAGCAGCTTAGGTCTGGGATCTGGGGCCAACGTCCTGACTTTC. It encodes CASSLGLGSGANVLTF.

Here the CDR3 reads CASSFITETNEQFF. The CDR3 nucleotides read TGTGCCAGCAGCTTCATAACTGAAACGAATGAGCAGTTCTTC. V and J are TRBV7-6 and TRBJ2-1; D remains unclear. The CDR3 is 14 residues long. Germline CDR1 SGHVS, CDR2 FNYEAQ. The V gene lost 3 bases and the J gene lost 7 bases, with 13 bases spanning the gap.

There are many counts of this clonotype. This chain connects TRBV5-1 to TRBJ2-5, with a possible D match to TRBD2 (5 bases). The V gene lost 1 base and the J gene lost 0 bases, with 13 bases spanning the gap. Germline CDR1 SGHRS, CDR2 YFSETQ. CDR3 length: 16 amino acids. DNA of the CDR3: TGCGCCAGCAGCTTGTTCGGTCGGGGAAACCAAGAGACCCAGTACTTC. Translating it yields CASSLFGRGNQETQYF.

The chain joins TRBV6-5 to TRBJ2-7, with D possibly matching TRBD2 (6 bases). Germline CDR1 reads MNHEY; CDR2 reads SVGAGI. The CDR3 consists of 13 residues. Trimming removed 6 bases at V and 2 bases at J, with 11 bases between. CDR3 sequence reads: CASSRLVPYEQYF. CDR3 in DNA: TGTGCCAGCAGCCGACTAGTTCCCTACGAGCAGTACTTC.

V gene TRBV9 combines with J gene TRBJ1-3, with D possibly being TRBD1 (5 bases). Trimming cost V 0 bases and J 2 bases, with 6 bases left between them. The germline gives CDR1 SGDLS, CDR2 YYNGEE. This CDR3 region has 14 residues. The DNA of the CDR3 is TGTGCCAGCAGCGTAGTAGGGGCTGGAAACACCATATATTTT. Amino acids: CASSVVGAGNTIYF.

The V and J genes are TRBV27 and TRBJ2-2; D gene unclear. V lost 7 bases and J lost 0, with 12 bases in between. Looked up from germline, CDR1 is MNHEY and CDR2 is SMNVEV (reference sequence). The CDR3 extends over 15 amino acids. The CDR3 coding sequence is TGTGCCAGCACCCCCCGAGTGGCGAACACCGGGGAGCTGTTTTTT. It codes for CASTPRVANTGELFF.

There are a few counts of this clonotype. V gene TRBV7-3 combines with J gene TRBJ2-3, with 8 bases fitting TRBD2. The CDR3 length is 15 residues. In germline, CDR1 is SGHTA, CDR2 FQGTGA. After removal of 2 bases from V and 5 bases from J, the junction contained 6 bases not matched to a gene. The CDR3 DNA follows: TGTGCCAGCAGCTTACATAGCGGGACCGGAGATACGCAGTATTTT. Translation: CASSLHSGTGDTQYF.

The chain links TRBV6-6 to TRBJ2-1; possible D gene TRBD2, 5 bases. The germline CDR1 and CDR2 sequences are MNHNY and SVGAGI (reference sequence). V lost 6 bases, J lost 5 bases, and 20 bases lay in between. CDR3 size: 16 residues. In DNA form, the CDR3 reads TGTGCCAGCAGCCCGTTACCTAGCTCAGATAACAATGAGCAGTTCTTC. It translates to CASSPLPSSDNNEQFF.

In this sample, this clonotype turned up many times. This chain connects TRBV7-7 to TRBJ2-2; maybe TRBD1 (8 bases). This CDR3 contains 16 residues. With 5 bases removed from V and 6 bases from J, the gap between germline ends came to 19 bases. The germline V gene encodes CDR1 SSHAT and CDR2 FNYEAQ (reference sequence). DNA for the CDR3: TGTGCCAGCAGCCCCAGACAGGGGCGGGGGTCCGGGGAGCTGTTTTTT. Amino acids: CASSPRQGRGSGELFF.

The genes are TRBV20-1 and TRBJ1-4; D might be TRBD1 (5 bases). Between the trimmed V and J ends, which lost 3 bases and 8 bases, there was a span of 13 bases. Germline lookup yields CDR1 DFQATT and CDR2 SNEGSKA (reference sequence). CDR3 length: 13 amino acids. CDR3 residues: CSASEGIGEKLFF. The CDR3 DNA sequence: TGCAGTGCTAGTGAGGGGATAGGAGAAAAACTGTTTTTT.